Below are 10 T cell receptor beta chains sequenced from a single sample in a study of identical twins. MiXCR was run by TCRdb on the 5' RACE reads, yielding one entry per CDR3 protein. This sample has fewer than 250,000 distinct CDR3 sequences, with around 8% found just once. These same records also appear under a second study, on yellow fever vaccine responses in identical twins.

Sequencing used memory (CD45RO+) T cells sorted from blood. These receptors all stem from a woman aged 18-30 years in good health.

This clonotype has more than one count but fewer than ten. An end of the junction differs from the germline gene, which may be a read error. J is TRBJ2-7 and V is TRBV2; TRBD2 aligns across 11 bases. Germline lookup yields CDR1 SNHLY and CDR2 FYNNEI. CDR3 length equals 16 residues. For the CDR3, the DNA is TGTGCCAGCAGTCTCCAAACGCCCCGACTAGCGGGATTTCGGTGGTTC. This gives the protein CASSLQTPRLAGFRWF.

This clonotype was seen at least ten times. J is TRBJ2-3 and V is TRBV10-3; TRBD1 aligns across 8 bases. V shed 7 bases and J 2 bases; nucleotides not matched to a gene: 8. Per the germline V gene, CDR1 is ENHRY and CDR2 is SYGVKD. The CDR3 has 15 residues. The CDR3: CAIKSQGANTDTQYF. CDR3 bases: TGTGCCATCAAGAGCCAGGGGGCAAACACAGATACGCAGTATTTT.

The table lists this clonotype with a few counts. V gene TRBV5-4 combines with J gene TRBJ2-5; 8 positions match TRBD2. Germline V gene sequence: CDR1 SGHNT, CDR2 YYREEE (reference sequence). The V and J ends lost 1 base and 6 bases, in that order; junction bases with no gene match: 5. The CDR3 has 14 residues. The CDR3 DNA follows: TGTGCCAGCAGCTTGAACCGGGGGGGAAAGACCCAGTACTTC. This encodes CASSLNRGGKTQYF.

This clonotype was observed at least ten times. The genes are TRBV9 and TRBJ2-1, with 8 bases identical to TRBD2. Germline assignment: CDR1 SGDLS and CDR2 YYNGEE. The CDR3 length is 13 residues. Trimming cost V 3 bases and J 13 bases; bases outside gene matches: 9. CDR3 nucleotides: TGTGCCAGCAGCGGATCCACCGGGACTAGACAGTTCTTC. Protein: CASSGSTGTRQFF.

This chain uses TRBV27 with TRBJ2-7; D uncertain. The CDR3 has 15 residues. V was clipped by 6 bases and J by 0 bases, with 15 bases between them. Germline V gene lookup returns CDR1 MNHEY and CDR2 SMNVEV (reference sequence). The CDR3 protein is CASRRPGSDSYEQYF. CDR3 sequence (DNA): TGTGCCAGCAGGCGGCCGGGTTCCGACTCCTACGAGCAGTACTTC.

This clonotype was observed a handful of times. DNA of the CDR3: TGTGCCAGCAGCAGCCGACTAGCGGGAGGGCCCCACAATGAGCAGTTCTTC. This translates into CASSSRLAGGPHNEQFF. The genes are TRBV27 and TRBJ2-1; 14 bases map to TRBD2. CDR1 and CDR2 from the germline V gene are MNHEY and SMNVEV (reference sequence). V lost 6 bases to trimming and J lost 5 bases; unmatched junction nucleotides: 9. The CDR3 is 17 residues long.

The gene calls are TRBV6-6 and TRBJ2-7; unclear D gene. Germline V gives CDR1 MNHNY, CDR2 SVGAGI (reference sequence). There are 11 residues in the CDR3. V lost 4 bases to trimming and J lost 7 bases, with 8 bases between them. The CDR3 sequence: CASSWLGEQYF. The CDR3 coding sequence is TGTGCCAGCAGTTGGTTAGGGGAGCAGTACTTC.

The table lists this clonotype with a few counts. The chain employs TRBV9 and TRBJ2-5, with D possibly TRBD2 on 5 matching bases. From germline, CDR1 is SGDLS and CDR2 YYNGEE. V lost 4 bases and J lost 1, with 14 bases in between. The CDR3 totals 15 residues. The DNA for the CDR3 is TGTGCCAGCAGCACGAGTGAGCGGTTCCAAGAGACCCAGTACTTC. This codes for CASSTSERFQETQYF.

The CDR3 DNA reads TGTGCCAGCAGTCCCGAGACAGGGGAGCAGGGCTACACCTTC. Its protein product is CASSPETGEQGYTF. The J gene is TRBJ1-2, the V gene TRBV12-3 or TRBV12-4; 8 bases align to TRBD1. This CDR3 spans 14 amino acids. The trim removed 5 bases at V and 8 bases at J, leaving 10 bases unmatched.

The V and J genes are TRBV5-1 and TRBJ2-7; no reliable D call. Trimming removed 2 bases from V and 2 bases from J, with 14 bases in between. The CDR3 spans 15 residues. Germline CDR1 and CDR2: SGHRS and YFSETQ. As DNA, the CDR3 is TGCGCCAGCAGCTTACAACCGGGCCCAACCTACGAGCAGTACTTC. The encoded protein is CASSLQPGPTYEQYF.